This T cell receptor beta chain was identified during a study of blood T cells in healthy people across ages. At the level of the study: For every two T cells, template switching captured about one barcoded beta molecule.

Germline V gives CDR1 SGHRS, CDR2 YFSETQ. The CDR3 length is 14 residues. Trimming took 4 bases from V and 1 from J, leaving 11 bases between them. Healthy Russian Caucasian donors spanned ages roughly 6 to 90 years. Donors each provided ten milliliters of peripheral blood. The authors isolated at least 6.5 million PBMCs per sample. A J-beta primer mix and a sample-barcoded 5' primer were used in a second PCR of roughly 6 to 12 cycles. TCRdb reprocessed the 5' RACE reads with MiXCR, giving one entry per CDR3 protein. The sample shows about 680,000 distinct CDR3 sequences, roughly 50% of them seen only once.

The TCR sequence derives from a woman aged 55-69 years in good health. The chain combines TRBV5-1 with TRBJ1-1; weak D call: TRBD1 (5 bases). The sequenced sample consisted of blood. CDR3 sequence (DNA): TGCGCCAGCAGCCAGGGCAGCGAGAACACTGAAGCTTTCTTT. Encoded protein: CASSQGSENTEAFF.